Listed below are T cell receptor beta chains from one sample, sequenced in a study of molecular identifiers for immune sequencing clone quantification. TCRdb independently ran MiXCR on the PCR reads; one entry per CDR3 protein. The table records approximately 550,000 distinct CDR3 sequences, over 20% of them present only once. The sequenced sample consisted of naive CD8+ T cells from blood, with Jurkat cell RNA spiked in. Every receptor here comes from a human donor in good health. Some libraries in this study had Jurkat cell RNA spiked in. The CDR3 runs from the conserved cysteine through the conserved F or W. The D gene is left open where the match is weak. Clone size is not always given. Where it is, it says once, few, many or a class for expanded clones.

>TRBV7-9|TRBJ2-2|NA|many
TGTGCCAGCAGCTTAAAGTACTCGAACACCGGGGAGCTGTTTTTT
CASSLKYSNTGELFF
>TRBV7-9|TRBJ2-7|NA|many
TGTGCCAGCAGCACTATTCGATGGGGCGGTGAGCAGTACTTC
CASSTIRWGGEQYF
>TRBV6-2/TRBV6-3|TRBJ2-3|NA|many
TGTGCCAGCAGTTACGCGGGAGATACGCAGTATTTT
CASSYAGDTQYF
>TRBV3-1|TRBJ1-2|NA|NA
TGTGCCAGCAGCCACAAAGTCAGGGTTAACTATGGCTACACCTTC
CASSHKVRVNYGYTF
>TRBV20-1|TRBJ2-7|TRBD1|few
TGCAGTGCTAGAGCCGACAGGGTCTCCTACGAGCAGTACTTC
CSARADRVSYEQYF
>TRBV29-1|TRBJ2-2|NA|many
TGCAGCGGTGAAGGCACCGGGGAGCTGTTTTTT
CSGEGTGELFF
>TRBV6-5|TRBJ1-1|NA|NA
TGTGCCAGCAGTGATGACCGAGGGGCTTTCTTT
CASSDDRGAFF
>TRBV7-9|TRBJ1-1|NA|many
TGTGCCAGCAGCGACCAGACAGCTGTTAACACTGAAGCTTTCTTT
CASSDQTAVNTEAFF
>TRBV2|TRBJ2-3|NA|many
TGTGCCAGCGTCGACGATACGCAGTATTTT
CASVDDTQYF
>TRBV9|TRBJ2-7|NA|many
TGTGCCAGCAGCGTAGGGGGGGCGAGTGAGCAGTACTTC
CASSVGGASEQYF
>TRBV12-3/TRBV12-4|TRBJ1-5|TRBD1|few
TGTGCCAGCACCAAGACAGGGGGTCCCTATAGCAATCAGCCCCAGCATTTT
CASTKTGGPYSNQPQHF
>TRBV5-6|TRBJ2-5|NA|many
TGTGCCAGCAGTCATGGAGCGGACCAAGAGACCCAGTACTTC
CASSHGADQETQYF
>TRBV18|TRBJ2-3|NA|many
TGTGCCAGCTCATCCACCGACGGGAGAGCAGATACGCAGTATTTT
CASSSTDGRADTQYF
>TRBV6-7|TRBJ1-1|NA|many
TGTGCCAGCAGTTACGGACAAGGGGGTCGTCTACGGACACCCCCTTTGGCTGAAGCTTTCTTT
CASSYGQGGRLRTPPLAEAFF
>TRBV20-1|TRBJ2-7|NA|few
TGCAGTGCTAGACCACAGGGTTTCTACGAGCAGTACTTC
CSARPQGFYEQYF
>TRBV19|TRBJ2-1|NA|NA
TGTGCCAGTAAGGAGGGGACTCTCCCACCGTTCTTC
CASKEGTLPPFF
>TRBV5-6|TRBJ1-4|NA|few
TGTGCCAGCAACTTAGGCCCGGATGTGGGTGAAAAACTGTTTTTT
CASNLGPDVGEKLFF
>TRBV7-8|TRBJ1-2|TRBD1|NA
TGTGCCAGCAGCCAAAAGGGCCGAGACAGGGGAAACTATGGCTACACCTTC
CASSQKGRDRGNYGYTF
>TRBV4-1|TRBJ2-2|NA|few
TGCGCCAGCAGCCAAGATTCGAGGGTAAACACCGGGGAGCTGTTTTTT
CASSQDSRVNTGELFF
>TRBV20-1|TRBJ2-3|NA|many
TGCAGTGCTAGAGATGGGAGTCGCACAGATACGCAGTATTTT
CSARDGSRTDTQYF
>TRBV2|TRBJ2-7|TRBD1|few
TGTGCCAGCAACGAGGACAGGGGGACCTACGAGCAGTACTTC
CASNEDRGTYEQYF
>TRBV10-2|TRBJ1-5|NA|NA
TGCGCCAGCAGCTCGACCGGGTCGACAAATCAGCCCCAGCATTTT
CASSSTGSTNQPQHF
>TRBV5-5|TRBJ2-4|TRBD1|NA
TGTGCCAGCAGCTTGGGACAGGGTGGCATTCAGTACTTC
CASSLGQGGIQYF
>TRBV18|TRBJ1-1|NA|once
TGTGCCAGCTCACCACGGGGGATGCGAGCTTTCTTT
CASSPRGMRAFF
>TRBV5-1|TRBJ2-3|NA|many
TGCGCCAGCAGCCGCTGGGCGGGAAGCACAGATACGCAGTATTTT
CASSRWAGSTDTQYF
>TRBV4-3|TRBJ1-6|NA|many
TGCGCCAGCAGCCAATTAATCTATAATTCACCCCTCCACTTT
CASSQLIYNSPLHF
>TRBV6-5|TRBJ1-1|TRBD1|many
TGTGCCAGCAGTTACTTCCAGGGGGACACTGAAGCTTTCTTT
CASSYFQGDTEAFF
>TRBV7-9|TRBJ2-3|TRBD2|NA
TGTGCCAGCAGCTCCCAACCTAGCGGGGGGCCCACAGATACGCAGTATTTT
CASSSQPSGGPTDTQYF
>TRBV2|TRBJ2-5|TRBD2|many
TGTGCCAGCAGTGGGCTAGCGGCTAAAGAGACCCAGTACTTC
CASSGLAAKETQYF
>TRBV25-1|TRBJ1-3|NA|NA
TGTGCCAGCAGTGAATTGGCGACCTTCGCCTTCTTCTCTGGAAACACCATATATTTT
CASSELATFAFFSGNTIYF
>TRBV28|TRBJ2-3|NA|many
TGTGCCAGCAGTTTTGGGGCCTCGAGCACAGATACGCAGTATTTT
CASSFGASSTDTQYF
>TRBV29-1|TRBJ1-5|NA|many
TGCAGCGTTGAGCCGGATGGAAGCTTCGATCAGCCCCAGCATTTT
CSVEPDGSFDQPQHF
>TRBV7-9|TRBJ1-5|NA|many
TGTGCCAGCAGCGTTACAGGGATGGATCAGCCCCAGCATTTT
CASSVTGMDQPQHF
>TRBV11-2|TRBJ1-5|NA|few
TGTGCCAGCAGCTTGTGTCAGCCCCAGCATTTT
CASSLCQPQHF
>TRBV19|TRBJ1-1|TRBD1|few
TGTGCCAGTAGTACCCCCGACAGGGGTTGGACTGAAGCTTTCTTT
CASSTPDRGWTEAFF
>TRBV27|TRBJ2-7|NA|few
TGTGCCAGCAGTTTAGGGGACCCGAGAGCCGGGCTGTACGAGCAGTACTTC
CASSLGDPRAGLYEQYF
>TRBV20-1|TRBJ2-7|NA|few
TGCAGTGCTACCTCGGACCGCTCCTACGAGCAGTACTTC
CSATSDRSYEQYF